This record looks at one T cell receptor beta chain sequence and its context. The data are from a study of blood T cell repertoires in COVID-19. The repertoire was sequenced with immunoSEQ multiplex PCR; TCRdb's copy has only in-frame clones and lacks some. The sample lists more than 120,000 clones; around four fifths were seen once. Trimming removed 1 base at V and 4 bases at J, with 14 bases between. The germline V gene encodes CDR1 SGDLS and CDR2 YYNGEE. This CDR3 comprises 15 residues. What was sequenced was peripheral blood. The V gene is TRBV9, the J gene TRBJ1-1, with D maybe TRBD1 (5 bases). This receptor was obtained from a human donor in a cohort sampled during active COVID-19. CDR3 sequence: CASSVRAGRATEAFF. The CDR3 coding sequence is TGTGCCAGCAGCGTACGGGCAGGGAGGGCCACTGAAGCTTTCTTT.